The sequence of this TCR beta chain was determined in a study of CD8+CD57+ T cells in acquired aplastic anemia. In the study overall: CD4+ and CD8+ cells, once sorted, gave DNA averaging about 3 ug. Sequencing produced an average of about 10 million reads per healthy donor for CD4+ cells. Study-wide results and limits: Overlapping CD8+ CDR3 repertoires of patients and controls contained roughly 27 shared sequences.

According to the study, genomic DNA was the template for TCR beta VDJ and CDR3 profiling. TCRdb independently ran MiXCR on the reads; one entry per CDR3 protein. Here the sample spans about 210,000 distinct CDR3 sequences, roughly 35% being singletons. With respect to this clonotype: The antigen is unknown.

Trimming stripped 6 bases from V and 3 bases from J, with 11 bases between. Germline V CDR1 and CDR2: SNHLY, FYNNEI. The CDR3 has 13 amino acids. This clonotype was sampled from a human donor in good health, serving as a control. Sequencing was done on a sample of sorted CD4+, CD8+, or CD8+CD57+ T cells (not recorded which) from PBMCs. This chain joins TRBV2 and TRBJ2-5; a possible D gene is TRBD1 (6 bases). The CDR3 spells CASRAQGKETQYF. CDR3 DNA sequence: TGTGCCAGCAGGGCACAGGGTAAAGAGACCCAGTACTTC.